What follows is one T cell receptor (beta chain) and its context. What it binds is unknown. Terminally differentiated effector memory CD45RA+ cells were excluded from the naive CD8 cells, which were CD45RO-negative and positively selected for CCR7. The CDR3 runs 14 residues. Germline V gives CDR1 LNHNV, CDR2 YYDKDF (reference sequence). The V end was cut by 8 bases, the J end by 1 base, with 11 bases between. These data come from a study of shared clonotypes between healthy human individuals. Study context: Used for every donor were three CD4 naive, three CD4 memory, two CD8 naive and one CD8 memory plate.

Every subset's genomic DNA went evenly onto several immunoSEQ plates. Repertoires were generated with immunoSEQ multiplex PCR, while TCRdb's copy carries only in-frame clones and drops some. The table lists approximately 740,000 clones, 80% to 95% of them singletons. Study findings and constraints: Although depth was large, rarefaction showed that sequencing of the sorted subsets was incomplete. Sampling was confined to blood; repertoires within tissues likely differ.

The genes are TRBV15 and TRBJ1-4; D gene ambiguous. The sequencing sample was made of naive CD8+ T cells sorted from blood. This TCR came from a man aged 30-40 years in good health. The CDR3 is CATSTGETNEKLFF. As DNA, the CDR3 is TGTGCCACCTCAACCGGGGAAACTAATGAAAAACTGTTTTTT.